Listed here are 4 T cell receptor beta chains from one sample, sequenced in a study of early T cells in non-severe SARS-CoV-2 infection. One entry per CDR3 protein results from TCRdb running MiXCR on the 5' RACE reads. The sample consists of just over 95,000 distinct CDR3 sequences, approximately 10% of them appearing once. The sequenced sample was whole blood. These receptors were collected from an adult who was a healthcare worker with PCR-confirmed SARS-CoV-2 infection or an uninfected control (not recorded which).

At least ten counts were recorded for this clonotype. The V call is TRBV7-2, the J call TRBJ1-2; the D is unclear. The V gene lost 7 bases and the J gene lost 4 bases, with 10 bases spanning the gap. CDR1 and CDR2 (germline): SGHTA, FQGNSA. The CDR3 has 12 residues. The CDR3 DNA sequence: TGTGCCAGCACCTTGATGTCCTATGGCTACACCTTC. This sequence encodes CASTLMSYGYTF.

This clonotype was observed a handful of times. V is TRBV18 and J is TRBJ2-6; no clear D gene. Germline assignment: CDR1 KGHSH and CDR2 LQKENI. The CDR3 is 16 residues long. The V end lost 2 bases, the J end lost 4 bases, and 12 bases lay between the germline ends. The CDR3 loop is CASSPEVSRGANVLTF. The CDR3 DNA reads TGTGCCAGCTCACCAGAGGTTTCACGGGGGGCCAACGTCCTGACTTTC.

The table lists this clonotype with a few counts. The chain joins TRBV4-2 to TRBJ1-1, with D possibly TRBD1 on 5 matching bases. V lost 4 bases, J lost 5 bases, and 14 bases lay in between. The CDR3 sequence is 14 residues long. The V gene's germline CDR1 is LGHNA and CDR2 YNFKEQ. Here the CDR3 reads CASSLQVGGTEAFF. For the CDR3, the DNA is TGTGCCAGCAGCCTACAGGTTGGGGGGACTGAAGCTTTCTTT.

The sample holds a few counts of this clonotype. V is TRBV5-5 and J is TRBJ1-5; 9 bases match TRBD1. After removal of 4 bases from V and 0 bases from J, the junction contained 5 bases not matched to a gene. There are 16 residues in the CDR3. Looked up from germline, CDR1 is SGHKS and CDR2 is YYEKEE (reference sequence). The chain's CDR3 is CASSRDRANSNQPQHF. CDR3 in DNA: TGTGCCAGCAGCAGGGACAGGGCAAATAGCAATCAGCCCCAGCATTTT.